This T cell receptor (beta chain) was captured in a study of shared clonotypes between healthy human individuals. TCRdb keeps only in-frame clones here, not all; method: immunoSEQ multiplex PCR. The sample has around 1.1 million clones; approximately 78% are singletons. This CDR3 is built from 15 residues. Trimming shortened V by 4 bases and J by 1 base, and 14 bases separated the two germline ends. From germline, CDR1 is SGHNT and CDR2 YYREEE (reference sequence). The sample consisted of memory CD4+ T cells from PBMCs. Subset meaning: CD45RA-negative fraction. This sequence originates from a man younger than 35 in good health. Some clones in this sample may be carry-over from other donors' samples. The rearrangement uses TRBV5-4 and TRBJ2-5; D is uncertain. CDR3 in amino acids: CASSLEQYSQETQYF. CDR3 bases: TGTGCCAGCAGCCTGGAGCAGTATTCCCAAGAGACCCAGTACTTC. The whole variable domain, remainder taken from reference TRBV5-4 and TRBJ2-5, is ETGVTQSPTHLIKTRGQQVTLRCSSQSGHNTVSWYQQALGQGPQFIFQYYREEENGRGNFPPRFSGLQFPNYSSELNVNALELDDSALYLCASSLEQYSQETQYFGPGTRLLVL.